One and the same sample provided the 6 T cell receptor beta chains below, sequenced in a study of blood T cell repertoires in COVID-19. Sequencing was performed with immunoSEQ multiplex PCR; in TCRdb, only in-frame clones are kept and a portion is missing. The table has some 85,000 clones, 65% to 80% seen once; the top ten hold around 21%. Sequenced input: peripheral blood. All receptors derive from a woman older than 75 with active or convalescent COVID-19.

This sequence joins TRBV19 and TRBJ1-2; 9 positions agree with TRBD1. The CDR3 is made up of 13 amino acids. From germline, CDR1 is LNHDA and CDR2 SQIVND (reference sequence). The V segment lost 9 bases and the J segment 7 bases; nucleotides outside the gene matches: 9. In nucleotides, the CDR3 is TGTGCCAGCAGAATACAGGGGGCTAGTGGCTACACCTTC. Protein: CASRIQGASGYTF.

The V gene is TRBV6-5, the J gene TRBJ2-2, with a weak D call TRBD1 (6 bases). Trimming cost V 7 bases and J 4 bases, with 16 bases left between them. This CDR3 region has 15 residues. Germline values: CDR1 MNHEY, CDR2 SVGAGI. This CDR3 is CASTPDRVLTGELFF. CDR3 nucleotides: TGTGCCAGCACCCCGGACAGAGTTCTCACCGGGGAGCTGTTTTTT.

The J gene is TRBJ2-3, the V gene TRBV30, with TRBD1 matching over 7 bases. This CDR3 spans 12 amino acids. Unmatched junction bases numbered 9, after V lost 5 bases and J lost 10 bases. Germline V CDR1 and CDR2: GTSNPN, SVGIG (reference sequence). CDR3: CAWGSTGMAQYF. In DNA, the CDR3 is TGTGCCTGGGGCTCGACAGGGATGGCGCAGTATTTT.

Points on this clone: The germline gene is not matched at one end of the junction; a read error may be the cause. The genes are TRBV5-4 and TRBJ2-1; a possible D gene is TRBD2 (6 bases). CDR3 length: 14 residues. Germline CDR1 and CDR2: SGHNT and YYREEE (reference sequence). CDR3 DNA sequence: TGTGCCAGCAGCTTGGTTTCTAGCGAGAATGGGCAGTTCTTC. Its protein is CASSLVSSENGQFF.

The CDR3 DNA is TGTGCCAGTAGTATAGTTCCGGATGGAGTAACGCAGTATTTT. Its protein is CASSIVPDGVTQYF. V is TRBV19 and J is TRBJ2-3; D gene unclear. The CDR3 is 14 amino acids. V lost 1 base to trimming and J lost 9 bases, with 14 bases between them. Looked up from germline, CDR1 is LNHDA and CDR2 is SQIVND (reference sequence).

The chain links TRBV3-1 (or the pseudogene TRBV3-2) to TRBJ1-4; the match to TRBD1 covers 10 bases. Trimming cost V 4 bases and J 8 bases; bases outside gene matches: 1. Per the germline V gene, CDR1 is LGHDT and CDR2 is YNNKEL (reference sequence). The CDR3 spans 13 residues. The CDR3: CASSRQGAEKLFF. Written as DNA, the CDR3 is TGTGCCAGCAGCCGACAGGGGGCGGAAAAACTGTTTTTT.